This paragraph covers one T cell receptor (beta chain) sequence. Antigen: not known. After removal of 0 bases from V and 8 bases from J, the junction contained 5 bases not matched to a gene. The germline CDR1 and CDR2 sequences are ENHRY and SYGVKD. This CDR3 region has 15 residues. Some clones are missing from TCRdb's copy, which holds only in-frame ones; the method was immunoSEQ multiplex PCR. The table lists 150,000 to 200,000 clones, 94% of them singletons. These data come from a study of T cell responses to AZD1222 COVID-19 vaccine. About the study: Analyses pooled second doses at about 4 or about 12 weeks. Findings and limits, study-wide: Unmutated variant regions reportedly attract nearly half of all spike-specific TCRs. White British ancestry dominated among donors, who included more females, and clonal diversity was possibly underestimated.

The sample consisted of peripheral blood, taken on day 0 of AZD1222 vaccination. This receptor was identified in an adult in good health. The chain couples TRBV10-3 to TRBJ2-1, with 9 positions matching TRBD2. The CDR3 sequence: CAISESEREDHEQFF. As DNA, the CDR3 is TGTGCCATCAGTGAGTCCGAGCGGGAGGACCATGAGCAGTTCTTC.